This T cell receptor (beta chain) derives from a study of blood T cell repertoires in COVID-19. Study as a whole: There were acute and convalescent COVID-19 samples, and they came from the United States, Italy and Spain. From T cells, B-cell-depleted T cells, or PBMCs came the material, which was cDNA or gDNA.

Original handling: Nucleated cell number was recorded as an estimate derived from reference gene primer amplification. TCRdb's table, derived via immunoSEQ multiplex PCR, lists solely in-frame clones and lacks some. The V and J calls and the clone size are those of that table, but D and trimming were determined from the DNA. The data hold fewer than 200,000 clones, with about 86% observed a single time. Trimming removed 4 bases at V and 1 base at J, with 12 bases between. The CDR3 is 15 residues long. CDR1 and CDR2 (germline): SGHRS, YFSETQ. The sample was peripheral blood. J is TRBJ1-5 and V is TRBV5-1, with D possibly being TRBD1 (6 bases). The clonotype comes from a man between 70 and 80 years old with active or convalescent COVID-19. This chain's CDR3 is CASSPGTPSNQPQHF. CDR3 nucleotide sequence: TGCGCCAGCAGCCCCGGGACACCCAGCAATCAGCCCCAGCATTTT.